A single sample gave rise to the 24 T cell receptor beta chains below, sequenced in a study of a mutant IDH1 vaccine in newly diagnosed glioma (TCRdb year 2021). The library came from the immunoSEQ multiplex PCR assay. In TCRdb, the immuneACCESS table is reduced to in-frame sequences with V and J assigned. These tables do not hold every clone; where another copy was compared, an unresolved V gene accounts for under half, and the others remain unexplained. The sample records 25,000 to 40,000 clones, around 90% of which are singletons. About 2% of the sample rests with the top ten. Antigens for these TCRs are unknown. According to the study, the label for this sample's time point signals: week 47, end of study. A 20-mer mutant IDH1 peptide at 300 micrograms in Montanide made up each vaccine dose, which was injected subcutaneously together with topical imiquimod. The sequencing here drew on PBMCs, taken from a glioma patient whose treatment included an IDH1 peptide vaccine. These receptors were obtained from a man in his forties with glioma.

This rearrangement joins TRBV7-9 to TRBJ2-7, with D possibly being TRBD1 or TRBD2 (5 bases each). The CDR3 totals 15 residues. Germline CDR1 and CDR2: SEHNR and FQNEAQ (reference sequence). Trimming removed 4 bases at V and 5 bases at J, with 18 bases between. This chain's CDR3 is CASSSRDLTPNEQYF. Here the CDR3 DNA reads TGTGCCAGCAGCTCCCGGGACCTCACCCCCAACGAGCAGTACTTC.

The rearrangement joins TRBV11-3 to TRBJ2-1, with a possible D match to TRBD2 (6 bases). This CDR3 region has 12 residues. Germline values: CDR1 SGHNT, CDR2 YENEEA. Trimming stripped 5 bases from V and 9 bases from J, with 11 bases between. CDR3 coding DNA: TGTGCCAGCAGCCCCAACGGGGGTGAGCAGTTCTTC. Its protein product is CASSPNGGEQFF. Together with reference TRBV11-3 and TRBJ2-1, the CDR3 gives the full variable domain: EAGVVQSPRYKIIEKKQPVAFWCNPISGHNTLYWYLQNLGQGPELLIRYENEEAVDDSQLPKDRFSAERLKGVDSTLKIQPAELGDSAVYLCASSPNGGEQFFGPGTRLTVL.

The rearrangement joins TRBV21-1 to TRBJ1-1. TRBV21-1 counts as a pseudogene. This CDR3 contains 15 residues. The CDR3 here is CASSKALHRNTEAFF. Written as DNA, the CDR3 is TGTGCCAGCAGCAAAGCCTTACATAGGAACACTGAAGCTTTCTTT.

This chain joins TRBV6-5 and TRBJ2-5; D call uncertain. The J call is doubtful: the DNA matches TRBJ2-7 better. The CDR3 runs 15 residues. Germline V lookup: CDR1 MNHEY, CDR2 SVGAGI. DNA of the CDR3: TGTGCCAGCAGTTCTCCGCGGACCTTTAATGACGAGCAGTACTTC. It is translated as CASSSPRTFNDEQYF.

The table lists this clone with a count of one. The V call is TRBV7-2, the J call TRBJ2-7, with D unresolved. CDR3 length equals 15 residues. Trimming pared 5 bases from V and 0 bases from J, leaving 14 bases between. Germline CDR1 reads SGHTA; CDR2 reads FQGNSA. The DNA for the CDR3 is TGTGCCAGCAGCCGCCCTGCCTCACCCTCCTACGAGCAGTACTTC. It specifies CASSRPASPSYEQYF.

Of note for this clone: Other DNA variants within this sample encode the same CDR3. The chain is built from TRBV10-3 and TRBJ1-5; no clear D gene. CDR1 is ENHRY and CDR2 is SYGVKD in the germline V gene. V lost 4 bases to trimming and J lost 3 bases, with 13 bases between them. The CDR3 extends over 15 amino acids. CDR3 bases: TGTGCCATCAGTGTGCTGGACGGACTCAATCAGCCCCAGCATTTT. Translated: CAISVLDGLNQPQHF.

V usage is TRBV6-1 and J usage is TRBJ1-1; no definite D call. This CDR3 region has 13 residues. Trimming took 3 bases from V and 1 from J, leaving 6 bases between them. Per the germline V gene, CDR1 is MNHNS and CDR2 is SASEGT. CDR3 protein: CASSDEGNTEAFF. CDR3 nucleotides: TGTGCCAGCAGTGATGAAGGGAACACTGAAGCTTTCTTT.

The gene calls are TRBV4-1 and TRBJ2-7; possible D gene TRBD2, 5 bases. V gave up 1 base and J gave up 2 bases, with 12 bases separating them. This CDR3 is 15 amino acids long. CDR1 is MGHRA and CDR2 is YSYEKL in the germline V gene. The CDR3, as DNA: TGCGCCAGCAGCCAAGGTATTAGCGCAGCCTACGAGCAGTACGTC. Translated, it gives CASSQGISAAYEQYV.

The V call is TRBV7-9, the J call TRBJ1-4; D ambiguous. The V gene lost 5 bases and the J gene lost 4 bases, with 11 bases spanning the gap. Germline CDR1 reads SEHNR; CDR2 reads FQNEAQ (reference sequence). The CDR3 has 14 residues. The CDR3 protein is CASSLGDLNEKLFF. The CDR3 coding sequence is TGTGCCAGCAGCCTAGGAGACCTTAATGAAAAACTGTTTTTT. Full variable domain (rest looked up from reference TRBV7-9 and TRBJ1-4): DTGVSQNPRHKITKRGQNVTFRCDPISEHNRLYWYRQTLGQGPEFLTYFQNEAQLEKSRLLSDRFSAERPKGSFSTLEIQRTEQGDSAMYLCASSLGDLNEKLFFGSGTQLSVL.

The chain joins TRBV27 to TRBJ1-1; TRBD1 is a possible D gene (6 bases). In germline, CDR1 is MNHEY, CDR2 SMNVEV (reference sequence). V lost 6 bases and J lost 4, with 12 bases in between. The CDR3 contains 13 residues. The CDR3 region is CASRQGWSTEAFF. The CDR3 coding sequence is TGTGCCAGCAGGCAGGGGTGGAGCACTGAAGCTTTCTTT.

The DNA of the CDR3 is TGTGCCAGCTCACCCCCGCGGGGAGACGGTAATGAGCAGTTCTTC. It yields the protein CASSPPRGDGNEQFF. The chain is built from TRBV18 and TRBJ2-1, with D possibly TRBD2 on 6 matching bases. This CDR3 comprises 15 residues. V lost 3 bases to trimming and J lost 7 bases, with 16 bases between them. The germline gives CDR1 KGHSH, CDR2 LQKENI.

The chain links TRBV18 to TRBJ1-1, with a tentative D call TRBD1 (6 bases). Germline CDR1 reads KGHSH; CDR2 reads LQKENI. The length of the CDR3 is 14 residues. Trimming cost V 1 base and J 1 base, with 7 bases left between them. The CDR3 sequence: CASSPLQGNTEAFF. Here the CDR3 DNA reads TGTGCCAGCTCACCACTACAGGGGAACACTGAAGCTTTCTTT.

This chain joins TRBV18 and TRBJ1-2; no clear D. The CDR3 spans 13 residues. Deletions cut 6 bases from V and 5 bases from J, with 13 bases between. Germline V gene sequence: CDR1 KGHSH, CDR2 LQKENI. For the CDR3, the DNA is TGTGCCAGCTCTTCCTCGTCACCGTATGGCTACACCTTC. Its protein product is CASSSSSPYGYTF.

The V gene is TRBV4-1, the J gene TRBJ2-1; TRBD1 matches 7 bases. Looked up from germline, CDR1 is MGHRA and CDR2 is YSYEKL. Unmatched junction bases numbered 10, after V lost 4 bases and J lost 4 bases. The CDR3 sequence is 16 residues long. CDR3 nucleotide sequence: TGCGCCAGCAGCCCTACAGGGGCGGAGAGATACAATGAGCAGTTCTTC. It is translated as CASSPTGAERYNEQFF.

This clone was observed once. This sequence joins TRBV4-3 and TRBJ1-1, with TRBD1 matching over 8 bases. Trimming took 0 bases from V and 1 from J; bases not matched to a gene: 13. The V gene's germline CDR1 is LGHNA and CDR2 YSLEER. There are 19 residues in the CDR3. CDR3 bases: TGCGCCAGCAGCCAAGATTTGCCTTCCAGGGGGCGAGGGAACACTGAAGCTTTCTTT. It specifies CASSQDLPSRGRGNTEAFF.

The rearrangement joins TRBV4-3 to TRBJ2-2, with 9 nucleotides matching TRBD1. Germline-derived CDR1 and CDR2 are LGHNA and YSLEER. This CDR3 has 16 residues. The junction had 1 base not matched to a gene; V was cut back by 1 base and J by 1 base. CDR3 coding DNA: TGCGCCAGCAGCCAAGGACAGGGGGGGAACACCGGGGAGCTGTTTTTT. As protein: CASSQGQGGNTGELFF.

This chain connects TRBV10-3 to TRBJ2-2, with 11 bases lining up with TRBD1. J gave up 5 bases and V 10 bases, and 3 bases lay outside the gene matches. The CDR3 covers 13 residues. Looked up from germline, CDR1 is ENHRY and CDR2 is SYGVKD. The CDR3 DNA follows: TGTGCCACCGGGGACAGGGGGACCGGGGAGCTGTTTTTT. Protein sequence: CATGDRGTGELFF.

The rearrangement links TRBV4-3 to TRBJ1-4; tentatively, D is TRBD1 (5 bases). The germline V gene has CDR1 LGHNA and CDR2 YSLEER. The CDR3 covers 16 residues. Trimming removed 0 bases from V and 5 bases from J, with 13 bases in between. In DNA, the CDR3 is TGCGCCAGCAGCCAAGATGGCGGGGGAACGAATGAAAAACTGTTTTTT. Protein: CASSQDGGGTNEKLFF.

Worth noting for this clone: Other DNA sequences within the sample encode an identical CDR3. The V call is TRBV10-3, the J call TRBJ2-7; 16 bases are a match to TRBD2. Trimming removed 0 bases from V and 4 bases from J; junction bases left unmatched: 3. The CDR3 runs 17 residues. The germline V gene encodes CDR1 ENHRY and CDR2 SYGVKD. The CDR3, as DNA: TGTGCCATCAGTGAGTCGGGACTAGCGGGGGGGCTGTACGAGCAGTACTTC. Protein product: CAISESGLAGGLYEQYF.

This clone came up a few times. V is TRBV5-4 and J is TRBJ2-5; TRBD2 matches 7 bases. Germline CDR1 reads SGHNT; CDR2 reads YYREEE (reference sequence). The V segment lost 4 bases and the J segment 3 bases; nucleotides outside the gene matches: 12. The CDR3 is 16 amino acids. CDR3 in amino acids: CASSPAGVVREETQYF. The CDR3 DNA follows: TGTGCCAGCAGCCCTGCGGGGGTAGTGCGAGAAGAGACCCAGTACTTC.

V gene TRBV30 combines with J gene TRBJ1-3; D gene unclear. The length of the CDR3 is 12 residues. Germline V gene sequence: CDR1 GTSNPN, CDR2 SVGIG (reference sequence). V shed 1 base and J shed 6 bases, with 7 bases lying between them. The CDR3 coding sequence is TGTGCCTGGAGTGAGTTGGCAAACACCATATATTTT. It encodes CAWSELANTIYF.

V and J are TRBV13 and TRBJ2-7, with a possible D match to TRBD1 (5 bases). Germline V gene data show CDR1 as PRHDT and CDR2 as FYEKMQ (reference sequence). Trimming cost V 2 bases and J 3 bases, with 11 bases left between them. There are 14 residues in the CDR3. The CDR3 sequence: CASSLSQGYYEQYV. The CDR3 DNA reads as TGTGCCAGCAGCTTATCCCAGGGATACTACGAGCAGTACGTC.

V and J are TRBV28 and TRBJ2-2; D remains ambiguous. CDR1 MDHEN and CDR2 SYDVKM come from the germline V gene. Trimming pared 3 bases from V and 6 bases from J, leaving 11 bases between. The CDR3 runs 14 residues. The chain's CDR3 is CASSFVPGSGELFF. In nucleotides, the CDR3 is TGTGCCAGCAGTTTTGTGCCCGGCTCCGGGGAGCTGTTTTTT.

The rearrangement links TRBV2 to TRBJ2-5; 9 bases agree with TRBD1. V shed 4 bases and J 4 bases; nucleotides not matched to a gene: 4. Germline-derived CDR1 and CDR2 are SNHLY and FYNNEI. The CDR3 loop spans 14 amino acids. Here the CDR3 reads CASSVGTGRETQYF. As DNA, the CDR3 is TGTGCCAGCAGTGTGGGGACAGGGAGAGAGACCCAGTACTTC.